This paragraph covers one T cell receptor (beta chain) sequence. This sample was included in a study of T cell responses to AZD1222 COVID-19 vaccine. V gave up 0 bases and J gave up 2 bases, with 11 bases separating them. Germline CDR1 reads SGDLS; CDR2 reads YYNGEE. This CDR3 spans 16 amino acids. The method was immunoSEQ multiplex PCR; TCRdb's version includes in-frame clones alone and lacks a portion of them. This sample has 78,000 or so clones, with about 91% found just once. The rearrangement uses TRBV9 and TRBJ2-2; D may be TRBD1 (6 bases). The material was peripheral blood, obtained on day 0 of AZD1222 vaccination. This TCR was sampled from an adult in good health. CDR3 bases: TGTGCCAGCAGCGTAGCGGGACAATTAAACACCGGGGAGCTGTTTTTT. This translates into CASSVAGQLNTGELFF.